The source of this T cell receptor beta chain is a study of T-cell reconstitution after alpha-beta-depleted transplantation in children. Findings and caveats of the study: Roughly two months post-transplant, alpha-beta T cells reportedly originated from several hundred graft clones that had expanded. Hyperexpanded clones declined; after one year, newly produced T cells mostly supplied diversity. Surviving recipient T cells and intrathymic progenitors accounted for some patients' high TCRbeta diversity at day 60.

This CDR3 contains 16 residues. Deletions cut 4 bases from V and 2 bases from J, with 19 bases between. The germline gives CDR1 SGHRS, CDR2 YFSETQ. A remark on this clonotype: Its antigen remains unknown.

Unique molecular identifiers featured in how the TCRbeta library was prepared. TCRdb recomputed calls from the PCR reads with MiXCR, one row per CDR3 protein. The sample carries around 700,000 distinct CDR3 sequences, about 12% recorded once. The clonotype was recovered from a girl aged 2 to 9 with congenital amegakaryocytic thrombocytopenia, due to receive a stem cell transplant. The chain recombines TRBV5-1 with TRBJ2-7; either TRBD1 or TRBD2 may fit D (5 bases each). The source was PBMCs, collected before TCRalphabeta/CD19-depleted stem cell transplant. The DNA for the CDR3 is TGCGCCAGCAGCCCCCCGGGACCCTATGCACCCTACGAGCAGTACTTC. This gives the protein CASSPPGPYAPYEQYF.